Sequencing of this T cell receptor (beta chain) was carried out in a study of memory CD4+ T cells and cytomegalovirus serostatus. Produced via immunoSEQ multiplex PCR; TCRdb's table is partial and in-frame only. The sample comprises about 48,000 clones, approximately 78% of which are singletons, and 0.6% to 0.9% rests with the top ten. This CDR3 is built from 15 residues. Looked up from germline, CDR1 is SNHLY and CDR2 is FYNNEI. V was clipped by 5 bases and J by 5 bases, with 18 bases between them. The sort gate was single viable CD3+CD4+CD8-CD45RO+ cells for memory CD4+ T cells. The chain combines TRBV2 with TRBJ2-5; tentative D call: TRBD1 (8 bases). The receptor was derived from an adult in good health and CMV-seronegative. Material: memory CD4+ T cells from blood. In nucleotides, the CDR3 is TGTGCCAGCAGTCCCCGGACAGGGCGGGAGGAGACCCAGTACTTC. As protein: CASSPRTGREETQYF.